Included here is one T cell receptor (beta chain) sequence, with context. The sample is drawn from a study of T cells in Graves' hyperthyroidism and ophthalmopathy. Study-wide context: Staff took peripheral blood when the initial diagnosis was made, before any treatment began.

This CDR3 is 18 amino acids long. V was clipped by 0 bases and J by 4 bases; unmatched bases: 8. The germline V gene encodes CDR1 MNHEY and CDR2 SVGAGI. Diagnostic decisions used clinical symptoms, serum thyroxine and TRAb, thyroid ultrasound and orbital computed tomography. Amplification targeted TCR beta CDR3 regions from RNA transcripts. HTBI primers were used for first-round RT-PCR of the TCR CDR3. MiXCR, applied by TCRdb to the multiplex PCR reads, yields one record per CDR3 protein. The data hold around 350,000 distinct CDR3 sequences, with approximately 18% observed a single time. What was sequenced was blood. This sequence originates from a young woman with Graves' hyperthyroidism that later progressed to Graves' ophthalmopathy. The chain couples TRBV6-5 to TRBJ2-7; 14 nucleotides line up with TRBD2. The CDR3: CASSYSSGLAGGPYEQYF. The CDR3 DNA sequence: TGTGCCAGCAGTTACTCGTCAGGACTAGCGGGAGGACCTTACGAGCAGTACTTC.